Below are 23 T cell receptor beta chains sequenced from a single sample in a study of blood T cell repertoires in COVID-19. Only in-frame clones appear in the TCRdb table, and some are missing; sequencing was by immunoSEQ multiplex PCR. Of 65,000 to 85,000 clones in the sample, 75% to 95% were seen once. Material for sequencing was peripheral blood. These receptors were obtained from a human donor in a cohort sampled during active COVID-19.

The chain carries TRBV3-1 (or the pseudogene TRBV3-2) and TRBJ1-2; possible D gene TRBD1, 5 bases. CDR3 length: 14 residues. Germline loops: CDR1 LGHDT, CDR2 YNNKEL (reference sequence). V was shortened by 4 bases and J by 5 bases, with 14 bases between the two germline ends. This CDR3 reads CASSPPGAGYGYTF. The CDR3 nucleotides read TGTGCCAGCAGCCCTCCTGGGGCAGGGTATGGCTACACCTTC.

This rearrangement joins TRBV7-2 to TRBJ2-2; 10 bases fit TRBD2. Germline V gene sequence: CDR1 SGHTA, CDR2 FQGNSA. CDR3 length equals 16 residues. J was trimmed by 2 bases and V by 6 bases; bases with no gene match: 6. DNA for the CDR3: TGTGCCAGCAGTAGGATAGCGGGGGGTAACACCGGGGAGCTGTTTTTT. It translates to CASSRIAGGNTGELFF.

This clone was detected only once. The CDR3 spells CASSPSGQGGNEQFF. In nucleotides, the CDR3 is TGCGCCAGCAGCCCCTCAGGACAGGGAGGGAATGAGCAGTTCTTC. V gene TRBV5-1 combines with J gene TRBJ2-1, with a possible D match to TRBD1 (8 bases). The CDR3 has 15 amino acids. In germline, CDR1 is SGHRS, CDR2 YFSETQ. The V end was cut by 4 bases, the J end by 7 bases, with 18 bases between. Full variable domain (missing parts from reference TRBV5-1 and TRBJ2-1): KAGVTQTPRYLIKTRGQQVTLSCSPISGHRSVSWYQQTPGQGLQFLFEYFSETQRNKGNFPGRFSGRQFSNSRSEMNVSTLELGDSALYLCASSPSGQGGNEQFFGPGTRLTVL.

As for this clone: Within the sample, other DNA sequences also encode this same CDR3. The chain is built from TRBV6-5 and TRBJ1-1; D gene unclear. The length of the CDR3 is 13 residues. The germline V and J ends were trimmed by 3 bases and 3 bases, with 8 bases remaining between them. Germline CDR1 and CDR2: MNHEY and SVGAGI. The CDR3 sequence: CASSYLADTEAFF. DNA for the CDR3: TGTGCCAGCAGTTATTTGGCGGACACTGAAGCTTTCTTT.

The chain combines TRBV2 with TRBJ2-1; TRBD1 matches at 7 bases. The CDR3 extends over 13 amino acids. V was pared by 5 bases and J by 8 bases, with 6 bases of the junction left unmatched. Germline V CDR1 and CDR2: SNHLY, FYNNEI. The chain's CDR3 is CASSPQGVDEQFF. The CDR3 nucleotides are TGTGCCAGCAGTCCGCAGGGGGTCGATGAGCAGTTCTTC.

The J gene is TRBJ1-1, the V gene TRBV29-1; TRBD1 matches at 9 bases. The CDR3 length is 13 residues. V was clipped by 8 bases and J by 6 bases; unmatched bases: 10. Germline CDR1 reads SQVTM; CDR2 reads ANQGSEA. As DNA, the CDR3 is TGCAGCATTGGGACAGGGAGTTGGGCTGAAGCTTTCTTT. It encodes CSIGTGSWAEAFF. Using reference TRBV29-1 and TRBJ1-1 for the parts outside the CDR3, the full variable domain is SAVISQKPSRDICQRGTSLTIQCQVDSQVTMMFWYRQQPGQSLTLIATANQGSEATYESGFVIDKFPISRPNLTFSTLTVSNMSPEDSSIYLCSIGTGSWAEAFFGQGTRLTVV.

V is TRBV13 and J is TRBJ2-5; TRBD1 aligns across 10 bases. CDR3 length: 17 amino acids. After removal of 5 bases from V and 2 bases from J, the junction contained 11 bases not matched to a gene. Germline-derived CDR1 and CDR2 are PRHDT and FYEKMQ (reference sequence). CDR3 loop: CASSLGQGVRGQETQYF. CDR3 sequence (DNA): TGTGCCAGCAGCCTTGGACAGGGGGTAAGGGGGCAAGAGACCCAGTACTTC.

The CDR3 protein is CASSSSGTYSGNTIYF. The CDR3 DNA reads TGTGCCAGCAGCTCCTCCGGGACTTACTCTGGAAACACCATATATTTT. V usage is TRBV5-4 and J usage is TRBJ1-3; TRBD1 might be the D (5 bases). V shed 3 bases and J shed 0 bases, with 13 bases lying between them. This CDR3 is built from 16 residues. Germline CDR1 reads SGHNT; CDR2 reads YYREEE (reference sequence).

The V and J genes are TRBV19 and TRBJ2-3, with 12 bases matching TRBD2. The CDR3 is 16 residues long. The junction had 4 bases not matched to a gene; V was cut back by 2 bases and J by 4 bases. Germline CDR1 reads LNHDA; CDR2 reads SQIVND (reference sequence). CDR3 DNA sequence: TGTGCCAGTAGTATAATCCCTAGCGGGGGGGCAGATACGCAGTATTTT. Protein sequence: CASSIIPSGGADTQYF.

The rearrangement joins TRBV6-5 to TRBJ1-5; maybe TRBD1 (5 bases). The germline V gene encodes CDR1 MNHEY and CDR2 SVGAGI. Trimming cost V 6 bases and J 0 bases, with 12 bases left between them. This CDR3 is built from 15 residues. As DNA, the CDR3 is TGTGCCAGCAGAGCGACAGTTTATAGCAATCAGCCCCAGCATTTT. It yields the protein CASRATVYSNQPQHF.

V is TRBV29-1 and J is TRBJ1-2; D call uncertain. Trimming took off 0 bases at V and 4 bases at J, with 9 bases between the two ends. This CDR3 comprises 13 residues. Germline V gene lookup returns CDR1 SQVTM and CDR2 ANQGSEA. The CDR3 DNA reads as TGCAGCGTTGAAGATCGAGGCCCCTATGGCTACACCTTC. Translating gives CSVEDRGPYGYTF. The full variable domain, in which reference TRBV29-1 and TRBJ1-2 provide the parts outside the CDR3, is SAVISQKPSRDICQRGTSLTIQCQVDSQVTMMFWYRQQPGQSLTLIATANQGSEATYESGFVIDKFPISRPNLTFSTLTVSNMSPEDSSIYLCSVEDRGPYGYTFGSGTRLTVV.

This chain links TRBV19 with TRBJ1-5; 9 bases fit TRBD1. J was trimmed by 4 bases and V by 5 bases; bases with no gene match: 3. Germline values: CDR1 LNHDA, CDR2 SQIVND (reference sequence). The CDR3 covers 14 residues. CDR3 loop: CASSPGQGNQPQHF. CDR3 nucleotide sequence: TGTGCCAGTAGTCCGGGACAGGGAAATCAGCCCCAGCATTTT.

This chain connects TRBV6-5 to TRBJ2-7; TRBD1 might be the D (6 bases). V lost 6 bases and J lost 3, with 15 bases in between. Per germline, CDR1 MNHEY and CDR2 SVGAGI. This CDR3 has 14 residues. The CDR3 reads CASSVAQGIYEQYF. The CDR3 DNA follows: TGTGCCAGCAGCGTTGCCCAGGGGATCTACGAGCAGTACTTC.

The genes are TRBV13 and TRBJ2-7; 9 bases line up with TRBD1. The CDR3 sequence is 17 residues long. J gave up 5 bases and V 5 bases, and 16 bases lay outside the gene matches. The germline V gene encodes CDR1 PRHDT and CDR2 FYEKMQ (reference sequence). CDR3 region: CASSQQYRRDREDEQYF. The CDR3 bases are TGTGCCAGCAGCCAACAATATCGCCGGGACAGGGAAGACGAGCAGTACTTC. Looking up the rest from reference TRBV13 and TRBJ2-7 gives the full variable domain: AAGVIQSPRHLIKEKRETATLKCYPIPRHDTVYWYQQGPGQDPQFLISFYEKMQSDKGSIPDRFSAQQFSDYHSELNMSSLELGDSALYFCASSQQYRRDREDEQYFGPGTRLTVT.

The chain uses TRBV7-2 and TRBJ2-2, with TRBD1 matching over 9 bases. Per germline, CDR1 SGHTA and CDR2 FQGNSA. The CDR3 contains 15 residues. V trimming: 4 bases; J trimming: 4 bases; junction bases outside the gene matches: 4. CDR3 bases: TGTGCCAGCAGCTGGGGGACAGGGATCACCGGGGAGCTGTTTTTT. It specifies CASSWGTGITGELFF.

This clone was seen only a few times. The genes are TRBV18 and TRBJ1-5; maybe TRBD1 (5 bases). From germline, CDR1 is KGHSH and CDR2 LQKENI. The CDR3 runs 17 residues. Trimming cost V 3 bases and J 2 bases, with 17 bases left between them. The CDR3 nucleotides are TGTGCCAGCTCACCCGGTTACTCAAAAGGGGGCAATCAGCCCCAGCATTTT. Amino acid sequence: CASSPGYSKGGNQPQHF.

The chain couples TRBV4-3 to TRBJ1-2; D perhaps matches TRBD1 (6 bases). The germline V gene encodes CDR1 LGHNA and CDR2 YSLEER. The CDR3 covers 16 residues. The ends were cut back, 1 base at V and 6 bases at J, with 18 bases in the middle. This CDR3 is CASSQVSNREGHGYTF. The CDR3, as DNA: TGCGCCAGCAGCCAAGTCTCGAACAGGGAGGGGCATGGCTACACCTTC.

This CDR3 reads CASSLDGISYEQYF. DNA of the CDR3: TGCGCCAGCTCTCTGGACGGGATCTCCTACGAGCAGTACTTC. The gene calls are TRBV5-1 and TRBJ2-7; TRBD2 might be the D (5 bases). Trimming removed 7 bases at V and 0 bases at J, with 14 bases between. The germline V gene encodes CDR1 SGHRS and CDR2 YFSETQ. CDR3 length equals 14 residues. Based on the CDR3 plus reference TRBV5-1 and TRBJ2-7, the full variable domain is KAGVTQTPRYLIKTRGQQVTLSCSPISGHRSVSWYQQTPGQGLQFLFEYFSETQRNKGNFPGRFSGRQFSNSRSEMNVSTLELGDSALYLCASSLDGISYEQYFGPGTRLTVT.

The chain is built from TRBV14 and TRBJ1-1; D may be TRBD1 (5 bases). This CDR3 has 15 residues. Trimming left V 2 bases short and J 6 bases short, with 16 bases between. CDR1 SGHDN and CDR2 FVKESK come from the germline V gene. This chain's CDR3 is CASSQSIFQGAEAFF. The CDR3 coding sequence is TGTGCCAGCAGCCAAAGTATCTTCCAGGGCGCTGAAGCTTTCTTT.

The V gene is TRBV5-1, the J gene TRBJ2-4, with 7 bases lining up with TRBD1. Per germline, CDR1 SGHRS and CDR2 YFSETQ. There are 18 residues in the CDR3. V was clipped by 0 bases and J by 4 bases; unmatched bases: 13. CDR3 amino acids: CASSLGWTDRAMKNIQYF. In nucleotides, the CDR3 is TGCGCCAGCAGCTTGGGTTGGACCGACAGGGCGATGAAAAACATTCAGTACTTC.

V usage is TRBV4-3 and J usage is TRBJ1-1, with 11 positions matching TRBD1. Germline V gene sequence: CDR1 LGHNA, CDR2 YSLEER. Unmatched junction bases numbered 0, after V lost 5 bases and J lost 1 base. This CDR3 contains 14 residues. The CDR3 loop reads CASSGTGGNTEAFF. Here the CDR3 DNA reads TGCGCCAGCAGCGGGACAGGGGGGAACACTGAAGCTTTCTTT.

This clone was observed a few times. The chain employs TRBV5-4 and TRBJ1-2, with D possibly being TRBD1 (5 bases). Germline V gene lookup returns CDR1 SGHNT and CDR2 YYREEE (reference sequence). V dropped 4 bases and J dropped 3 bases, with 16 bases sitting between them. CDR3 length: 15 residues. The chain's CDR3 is CASSPGGEADYGYTF. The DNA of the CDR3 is TGTGCCAGCAGCCCGGGGGGTGAGGCAGACTATGGCTACACCTTC.

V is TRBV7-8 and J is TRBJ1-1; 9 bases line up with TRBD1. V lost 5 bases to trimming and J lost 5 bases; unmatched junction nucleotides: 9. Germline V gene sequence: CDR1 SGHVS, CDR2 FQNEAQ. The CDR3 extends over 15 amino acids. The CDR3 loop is CASSTRTGAGTEAFF. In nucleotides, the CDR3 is TGTGCCAGCAGCACCAGGACAGGGGCGGGTACTGAAGCTTTCTTT.